The 21 T cell receptor beta chains below all came from one sample that was sequenced in a study of beta chain features in type 1 diabetes. Every bit of the isolated RNA underwent reverse transcription, so sequencing read expressed TCRB transcripts. Data came from immunoSEQ multiplex PCR; TCRdb stores just in-frame clones and leaves some out. The sample lists about 360,000 clones, over 9.5% occurring once. Sequenced: naive CD4+ T cells from blood. The receptors stem from a man younger than 35 in good health.

This clone was recorded a few times. This chain links TRBV11-1 with TRBJ2-6; D not resolved. CDR3 length equals 16 residues. The germline V and J ends were trimmed by 5 bases and 0 bases, with 11 bases remaining between them. Germline V gene lookup returns CDR1 SGHAT and CDR2 FQDESV (reference sequence). CDR3 coding DNA: TGTGCCAGCAGCCTCAGCAGGAACTCTGGGGCCAACGTCCTGACTTTC. It translates to CASSLSRNSGANVLTF.

The table lists this clone with a few counts. The chain couples TRBV30 to TRBJ2-1, with 15 bases matching TRBD2. In germline, CDR1 is GTSNPN, CDR2 SVGIG (reference sequence). The CDR3 runs 16 residues. V was clipped by 2 bases and J by 7 bases; unmatched bases: 6. Here the CDR3 reads CAWSSPGTSGGNEQFF. In nucleotides, the CDR3 is TGTGCCTGGAGTTCACCCGGGACTAGCGGGGGGAATGAGCAGTTCTTC. The entire variable domain, with the rest obtained from reference TRBV30 and TRBJ2-1, is as follows: SQTIHQWPATLVQPVGSPLSLECTVEGTSNPNLYWYRQAAGRGLQLLFYSVGIGQISSEVPQNLSASRPQDRQFILSSKKLLLSDSGFYLCAWSSPGTSGGNEQFFGPGTRLTVL.

This chain uses TRBV5-1 with TRBJ1-2, with D perhaps TRBD1 (6 bases). CDR1 SGHRS and CDR2 YFSETQ come from the germline V gene. CDR3 length: 13 residues. The V end was cut by 1 base, the J end by 8 bases, with 12 bases between. CDR3: CASSLPGEGGYTF. For the CDR3, the DNA is TGCGCCAGCAGCTTGCCAGGGGAGGGGGGCTACACCTTC.

Points on this clone: Distinct nucleotide sequences in the sample also encode this CDR3. The V call is TRBV30, the J call TRBJ1-2; D perhaps matches TRBD1 (6 bases). Trimming stripped 2 bases from V and 5 bases from J, with 9 bases between. Germline CDR1 reads GTSNPN; CDR2 reads SVGIG (reference sequence). The CDR3 has 12 residues. The CDR3 loop is CAWSPGQYGYTF. CDR3 sequence (DNA): TGTGCCTGGAGTCCGGGACAATATGGCTACACCTTC.

V gene TRBV4-1 combines with J gene TRBJ2-1; D gene uncertain. Trimming took off 4 bases at V and 5 bases at J, with 9 bases between the two ends. The CDR3 loop spans 13 amino acids. Looked up from germline, CDR1 is MGHRA and CDR2 is YSYEKL. CDR3 in amino acids: CASSLEPHNEQFF. The CDR3 nucleotides are TGCGCCAGCAGCCTTGAGCCCCACAATGAGCAGTTCTTC.

The chain joins TRBV28 to TRBJ2-5; 11 positions match TRBD2. V was pared by 3 bases and J by 2 bases, with 5 bases of the junction left unmatched. CDR3 length: 16 amino acids. Germline V gives CDR1 MDHEN, CDR2 SYDVKM. CDR3 DNA sequence: TGTGCCAGCAGTTTTGGGTCTAGCGGGAGGCAAGAGACCCAGTACTTC. Protein sequence: CASSFGSSGRQETQYF.

This chain uses TRBV5-1 with TRBJ2-5, with D maybe TRBD2 (6 bases). The CDR3 extends over 15 amino acids. V was trimmed by 0 bases and J by 11 bases, leaving 20 bases between them. Germline CDR1 reads SGHRS; CDR2 reads YFSETQ. The CDR3 sequence: CASSLGIQTPREQYF. The DNA for the CDR3 is TGCGCCAGCAGCTTGGGCATCCAGACCCCTCGGGAGCAGTACTTC.

V is TRBV5-1 and J is TRBJ1-2, with D hard to call. CDR3 length: 13 residues. With 5 bases removed from V and 4 bases from J, the gap between germline ends came to 12 bases. Germline CDR1 is SGHRS and CDR2 is YFSETQ. The CDR3 loop is CASRLITGYGYTF. The CDR3 region has the DNA TGCGCCAGCAGACTAATCACCGGCTATGGCTACACCTTC. Looking up the rest from reference TRBV5-1 and TRBJ1-2 gives the full variable domain: KAGVTQTPRYLIKTRGQQVTLSCSPISGHRSVSWYQQTPGQGLQFLFEYFSETQRNKGNFPGRFSGRQFSNSRSEMNVSTLELGDSALYLCASRLITGYGYTFGSGTRLTVV.

The chain couples TRBV5-6 to TRBJ2-1, with TRBD2 identical over 14 bases. CDR3 length: 17 residues. The J segment lost 5 bases and the V segment lost 1 base, leaving 5 bases of the junction unmatched. The germline CDR1 and CDR2 sequences are SGHDT and YYEEEE. As DNA, the CDR3 is TGTGCCAGCAGCTTGAGACTAGCGGGGGGGACTAACAATGAGCAGTTCTTC. As protein: CASSLRLAGGTNNEQFF.

The V and J genes are TRBV7-3 and TRBJ2-2; 9 positions agree with TRBD2. Trimming took 4 bases from V and 0 from J; bases not matched to a gene: 3. CDR3 length: 16 amino acids. Germline V lookup: CDR1 SGHTA, CDR2 FQGTGA. The CDR3 DNA reads TGTGCCAGCAGCTCCAGGACTAGCGCGAACACCGGGGAGCTGTTTTTT. It specifies CASSSRTSANTGELFF.

The J gene is TRBJ2-2, the V gene TRBV9; TRBD2 matches 10 bases. The ends lost 3 bases at V and 5 bases at J; junction bases unmatched: 7. The CDR3 is 16 residues long. Per germline, CDR1 SGDLS and CDR2 YYNGEE. CDR3 in DNA: TGTGCCAGCAGCGAGGGACTAGCGTTGTTAACCGGGGAGCTGTTTTTT. This encodes CASSEGLALLTGELFF.

The chain joins TRBV7-6 to TRBJ1-5; TRBD1 matches 7 bases. The ends lost 2 bases at V and 3 bases at J; junction bases unmatched: 4. The CDR3 totals 15 residues. Germline V gene lookup returns CDR1 SGHVS and CDR2 FNYEAQ. CDR3 DNA: TGTGCCAGCAGCTTAACACAGGGGTTCAATCAGCCCCAGCATTTT. Translating it yields CASSLTQGFNQPQHF.

This clone was detected a few times. Other DNA sequences within the sample encode an identical CDR3. The rearrangement joins TRBV28 to TRBJ1-2; no clear D gene. This CDR3 contains 12 residues. Germline V gives CDR1 MDHEN, CDR2 SYDVKM. With 3 bases removed from V and 1 base from J, the gap between germline ends came to 3 bases. CDR3 bases: TGTGCCAGCAGTTTCCGTAACTATGGCTACACCTTC. It translates to CASSFRNYGYTF.

The V and J genes are TRBV28 and TRBJ2-1; TRBD2 matches 8 bases. Germline CDR1 and CDR2: MDHEN and SYDVKM. The CDR3 runs 14 residues. With V trimmed by 3 bases and J by 7 bases, 5 bases remained unmatched. CDR3 sequence reads: CASSLLAGRNEQFF. Here the CDR3 DNA reads TGTGCCAGCAGTTTGCTAGCGGGTAGGAATGAGCAGTTCTTC.

The chain employs TRBV28 and TRBJ2-5; D might be TRBD1 (6 bases). Trimming removed 6 bases from V and 2 bases from J, with 10 bases in between. The CDR3 extends over 13 amino acids. CDR1 and CDR2 (germline): MDHEN, SYDVKM. This CDR3 reads CASRGQPQETQYF. In DNA form, the CDR3 reads TGTGCCAGCAGAGGACAGCCTCAAGAGACCCAGTACTTC.

This clone has only a few counts. V gene TRBV4-2 combines with J gene TRBJ1-2; the match to TRBD1 covers 11 bases. Germline CDR1 LGHNA, CDR2 YNFKEQ. This CDR3 comprises 14 residues. The J segment lost 4 bases and the V segment lost 4 bases, leaving 2 bases of the junction unmatched. CDR3 DNA: TGTGCCAGCAGCCGGGACAGGGGGATCTATGGCTACACCTTC. As protein: CASSRDRGIYGYTF.

The chain recombines TRBV9 with TRBJ2-7, with 8 bases fitting TRBD1. CDR3 length equals 14 residues. CDR1 is SGDLS, CDR2 YYNGEE, per germline. J lost 1 base, V lost 2 bases, and 2 bases had no gene match. CDR3 bases: TGTGCCAGCAGCGTGCGGGACAGGTCCTACGAGCAGTACTTC. Encoded protein: CASSVRDRSYEQYF.

The J gene is TRBJ1-2, the V gene TRBV5-4, with D hard to call. V lost 6 bases and J lost 7, with 10 bases in between. Per germline, CDR1 SGHNT and CDR2 YYREEE (reference sequence). CDR3 length: 11 residues. The CDR3 coding sequence is TGTGCCAGCACAATCCGCGGTGGCTACACCTTC. It encodes CASTIRGGYTF.

This clone was seen only a few times. CDR3 sequence (DNA): TGTGCCTGGAGTGTCCCTCGGACTAGCGGGGCAATAGAGACCCAGTACTTC. Translation gives CAWSVPRTSGAIETQYF. This chain joins TRBV30 and TRBJ2-5, with 12 bases lining up with TRBD2. Trimming at V came to 0 bases and at J to 4 bases, leaving 9 bases not matched to a gene. The CDR3 consists of 17 residues. CDR1 is GTSNPN, CDR2 SVGIG, per germline (reference sequence).

This sequence joins TRBV6-5 and TRBJ2-5, with TRBD1 identical over 7 bases. The ends lost 0 bases at V and 5 bases at J; junction bases unmatched: 9. This CDR3 has 16 amino acids. Germline V gene data show CDR1 as MNHEY and CDR2 as SVGAGI. CDR3 in amino acids: CASSYSSRTGVETQYF. The CDR3 nucleotides read TGTGCCAGCAGTTACTCTTCCCGGACAGGAGTGGAGACCCAGTACTTC.

The genes are TRBV5-4 and TRBJ1-1, with D hard to call. V was pared by 5 bases and J by 5 bases, with 13 bases between. This CDR3 is built from 13 residues. Germline values: CDR1 SGHNT, CDR2 YYREEE (reference sequence). The CDR3 spells CASSPTRVTEAFF. The CDR3 DNA follows: TGTGCCAGCAGTCCTACCCGGGTGACTGAAGCTTTCTTT.